This T cell receptor (beta chain) appears in the sequencing data of a study of cytomegalovirus exposure and HLA in healthy donors. Researchers ran the PCR with 60 Vbeta and 13 Jbeta primers. TCRdb's copy holds only in-frame clones and misses some; the assay was immunoSEQ multiplex PCR. The table shows 90,000 to 100,000 clones, with roughly four fifths occurring only once. This CDR3 contains 18 residues. V dropped 1 base and J dropped 2 bases, with 17 bases sitting between them. Germline CDR1 is LNHDA and CDR2 is SQIVND (reference sequence). The sample was PBMCs. The sequence was obtained from a man aged 45-65 years in good health and CMV-seronegative. This chain uses TRBV19 with TRBJ2-2; D is possibly TRBD1 (6 bases). CDR3 sequence: CASSIARGPGQNTGELFF. The CDR3 nucleotides are TGTGCCAGTAGTATAGCCCGGGGCCCGGGACAAAACACCGGGGAGCTGTTTTTT.